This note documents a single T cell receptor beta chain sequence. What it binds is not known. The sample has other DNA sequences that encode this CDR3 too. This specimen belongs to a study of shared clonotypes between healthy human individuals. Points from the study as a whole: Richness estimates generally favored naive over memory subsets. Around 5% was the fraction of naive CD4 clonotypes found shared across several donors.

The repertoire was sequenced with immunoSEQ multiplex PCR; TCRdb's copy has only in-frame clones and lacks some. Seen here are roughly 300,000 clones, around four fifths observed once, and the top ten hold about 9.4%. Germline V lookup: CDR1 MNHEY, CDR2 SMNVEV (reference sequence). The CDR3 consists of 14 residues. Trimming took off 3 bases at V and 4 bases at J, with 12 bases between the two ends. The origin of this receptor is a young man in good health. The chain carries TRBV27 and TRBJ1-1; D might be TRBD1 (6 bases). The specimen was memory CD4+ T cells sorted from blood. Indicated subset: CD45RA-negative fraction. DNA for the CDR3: TGTGCCAGCAGTTTCGGGGGGCGGAGCACTGAAGCTTTCTTT. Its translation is CASSFGGRSTEAFF.